Listed below are T cell receptor beta chains from one sample, sequenced in a study of OX40 agonist ivuxolimab in advanced cancers. Using immunoSEQ multiplex PCR, the repertoire was profiled, and TCRdb retains in-frame clones only, with some absent. Of 60,000 to 75,000 clones in the sample, around 90% were seen once. The sample was CD4+ or CD8+ T cells sorted from blood, taken in a trial of the OX40 agonist ivuxolimab. The receptor source for this set is an adult with an advanced solid tumor such as melanoma, head and neck, liver or kidney cancer. The CDR3 runs from the conserved cysteine through the conserved F or W. Each record gives: clone size, D gene, V gene, J gene, CDR3 length, CDR3 protein, CDR3 DNA. The D gene is left open where the match is weak. Size tells how often a clone was seen (once, few, many) or the class of an expanded clone, and some rows leave it out.

clone size: .
D gene: .
V gene: TRBV15
J gene: TRBJ1-4
CDR3 length: 13
CDR3 protein: CATSRGPSPAVFF
CDR3 DNA: TGTGCCACCAGCAGAGGACCTAGCCCTGCGGTATTTTTT

clone size: .
D gene: .
V gene: TRBV28
J gene: TRBJ2-5
CDR3 length: 16
CDR3 protein: CASSPQLGRAEETQYF
CDR3 DNA: TGTGCCAGCAGCCCCCAACTGGGACGTGCGGAGGAGACCCAGTACTTC

clone size: .
D gene: TRBD2
V gene: TRBV20-1
J gene: TRBJ2-1
CDR3 length: 11
CDR3 protein: CSARVAGEQFF
CDR3 DNA: TGCAGTGCTAGAGTAGCGGGTGAGCAGTTCTTC

clone size: .
D gene: .
V gene: TRBV9
J gene: TRBJ2-5
CDR3 length: 12
CDR3 protein: CASSPGQETQYF
CDR3 DNA: TGTGCCAGCTCCCCGGGTCAGGAGACCCAGTACTTC

clone size: .
D gene: TRBD2
V gene: TRBV5-1
J gene: TRBJ2-3
CDR3 length: 17
CDR3 protein: CASSFQPGLAGRDTQYF
CDR3 DNA: TGCGCCAGCAGCTTTCAACCCGGACTAGCGGGCCGGGATACGCAGTATTTT

clone size: .
D gene: .
V gene: TRBV5-5
J gene: TRBJ2-2
CDR3 length: 17
CDR3 protein: CASSSPWGRANTGELFF
CDR3 DNA: TGTGCCAGCAGCTCACCTTGGGGGAGAGCGAACACCGGGGAGCTGTTTTTT

clone size: .
D gene: .
V gene: TRBV9
J gene: TRBJ2-1
CDR3 length: 14
CDR3 protein: CASSPGGSYNEQFF
CDR3 DNA: TGTGCCAGCAGCCCCGGGGGCTCCTACAATGAGCAGTTCTTC

clone size: .
D gene: TRBD1
V gene: TRBV5-4
J gene: TRBJ1-2
CDR3 length: 15
CDR3 protein: CASSLQQGGGYGYTF
CDR3 DNA: TGTGCCAGCAGCTTGCAACAGGGGGGAGGGTATGGCTACACCTTC

clone size: few
D gene: TRBD1
V gene: TRBV9
J gene: TRBJ2-7
CDR3 length: 13
CDR3 protein: CASSSQGAGEQYF
CDR3 DNA: TGTGCCAGCAGCTCACAGGGGGCGGGAGAGCAGTACTTC

clone size: .
D gene: .
V gene: TRBV18
J gene: TRBJ1-1
CDR3 length: 14
CDR3 protein: CASSPGQPNTEAFF
CDR3 DNA: TGTGCCAGCTCACCAGGGCAGCCGAACACTGAAGCTTTCTTT

clone size: .
D gene: .
V gene: TRBV7-9
J gene: TRBJ2-1
CDR3 length: 15
CDR3 protein: CASSRDRSSYNEQFF
CDR3 DNA: TGTGCCAGCAGCCGGGACCGCAGCTCCTACAATGAGCAGTTCTTC

clone size: .
D gene: .
V gene: TRBV27
J gene: TRBJ2-3
CDR3 length: 15
CDR3 protein: CASSLGQGDWYTQYF
CDR3 DNA: TGTGCCAGCAGTTTGGGGCAGGGCGATTGGTATACGCAGTATTTT

clone size: .
D gene: .
V gene: TRBV30
J gene: TRBJ2-7
CDR3 length: 12
CDR3 protein: CAWGLSIREQYF
CDR3 DNA: TGTGCCTGGGGACTATCGATCCGCGAGCAGTACTTC

clone size: .
D gene: .
V gene: TRBV29-1
J gene: TRBJ2-7
CDR3 length: 12
CDR3 protein: CSVSLDAYEQYF
CDR3 DNA: TGCAGCGTTTCTCTGGATGCCTACGAGCAGTACTTC

clone size: .
D gene: TRBD2
V gene: TRBV9
J gene: TRBJ2-7
CDR3 length: 16
CDR3 protein: CASSATGTSGSYEQYF
CDR3 DNA: TGTGCCAGCAGCGCCACCGGGACTAGCGGCTCCTACGAGCAGTACTTC

clone size: .
D gene: .
V gene: TRBV6-5
J gene: TRBJ2-7
CDR3 length: 15
CDR3 protein: CASSYSGGRTYEQYF
CDR3 DNA: TGTGCCAGCAGTTACTCTGGGGGGAGGACCTACGAGCAGTACTTC

clone size: .
D gene: .
V gene: TRBV21-1
J gene: TRBJ1-2
CDR3 length: 13
CDR3 protein: CASSTDRGWGYTF
CDR3 DNA: TGTGCCAGCAGCACCGACAGGGGTTGGGGCTACACCTTC

clone size: .
D gene: .
V gene: TRBV18
J gene: TRBJ2-5
CDR3 length: 15
CDR3 protein: CASSRTLGNQETQYF
CDR3 DNA: TGTGCCAGCTCACGAACTTTGGGCAACCAAGAGACCCAGTACTTC

clone size: .
D gene: .
V gene: TRBV7-2
J gene: TRBJ1-2
CDR3 length: 14
CDR3 protein: CASSTHTTGHGYTF
CDR3 DNA: TGTGCCAGCAGCACCCACACCACAGGGCACGGCTACACCTTC

clone size: once
D gene: TRBD1
V gene: TRBV19
J gene: TRBJ2-1
CDR3 length: 15
CDR3 protein: CASSPGGRSLNEQFF
CDR3 DNA: TGTGCCAGTAGTCCAGGGGGCAGATCCCTCAATGAGCAGTTCTTC

clone size: .
D gene: .
V gene: TRBV18
J gene: TRBJ1-1
CDR3 length: 15
CDR3 protein: CASSPPTGMNTEAFF
CDR3 DNA: TGTGCCAGCTCACCACCGACAGGCATGAACACTGAAGCTTTCTTT

clone size: .
D gene: .
V gene: TRBV2
J gene: TRBJ2-1
CDR3 length: 15
CDR3 protein: CASRGSSGFYNEQFF
CDR3 DNA: TGTGCCAGCAGAGGAAGTAGCGGATTCTACAATGAGCAGTTCTTC

clone size: few
D gene: .
V gene: TRBV15
J gene: TRBJ1-5
CDR3 length: 14
CDR3 protein: CATSRDRGLEPQHF
CDR3 DNA: TGTGCCACCAGCAGAGATAGGGGGTTGGAGCCCCAGCATTTT

clone size: .
D gene: .
V gene: TRBV7-7
J gene: TRBJ2-3
CDR3 length: 15
CDR3 protein: CASSLVGTRGDTQYF
CDR3 DNA: TGTGCTAGCAGCTTAGTCGGGACTCGGGGAGATACGCAGTATTTT

clone size: .
D gene: TRBD2
V gene: TRBV19
J gene: TRBJ2-1
CDR3 length: 18
CDR3 protein: CASSRGRGGTSRPNEQFF
CDR3 DNA: TGTGCCAGTAGCCGGGGGCGGGGTGGGACTAGCAGGCCTAATGAGCAGTTCTTC

clone size: .
D gene: TRBD1
V gene: TRBV19
J gene: TRBJ1-5
CDR3 length: 16
CDR3 protein: CASSISGTGGNQPQHF
CDR3 DNA: TGTGCCAGTAGTATTAGCGGGACAGGGGGCAATCAGCCCCAGCATTTT

clone size: .
D gene: TRBD2
V gene: TRBV5-1
J gene: TRBJ2-3
CDR3 length: 16
CDR3 protein: CASSLGAGGPTDTQYF
CDR3 DNA: TGCGCCAGCAGCTTGGGAGCGGGGGGGCCGACAGATACGCAGTATTTT

clone size: .
D gene: .
V gene: TRBV6-5
J gene: TRBJ1-1
CDR3 length: 12
CDR3 protein: CASRSGVTEAFF
CDR3 DNA: TGTGCCAGCCGGAGTGGTGTGACAGAAGCTTTCTTT

clone size: .
D gene: .
V gene: TRBV6-1
J gene: TRBJ2-7
CDR3 length: 12
CDR3 protein: CASSHEGWEQYF
CDR3 DNA: TGTGCCAGCAGTCACGAGGGGTGGGAGCAGTACTTC

clone size: .
D gene: TRBD1
V gene: TRBV19
J gene: TRBJ1-2
CDR3 length: 13
CDR3 protein: CASTATGLTGYTF
CDR3 DNA: TGTGCCAGTACCGCGACAGGGCTTACTGGCTACACCTTC

clone size: .
D gene: .
V gene: TRBV5-4
J gene: TRBJ1-2
CDR3 length: 13
CDR3 protein: CASSLDRDYGYTF
CDR3 DNA: TGTGCCAGCAGCTTGGACAGGGACTATGGCTACACCTTC

clone size: .
D gene: .
V gene: TRBV5-1
J gene: TRBJ2-1
CDR3 length: 15
CDR3 protein: CASSVAQGTYNEQFF
CDR3 DNA: TGCGCCAGCAGCGTGGCACAGGGAACCTACAATGAGCAGTTCTTC

clone size: once
D gene: .
V gene: TRBV9
J gene: TRBJ2-2
CDR3 length: 16
CDR3 protein: CASSVGGGANTGELFF
CDR3 DNA: TGTGCCAGCAGCGTAGGGGGCGGGGCGAACACCGGGGAGCTGTTTTTT

clone size: .
D gene: .
V gene: TRBV6-6
J gene: TRBJ2-7
CDR3 length: 14
CDR3 protein: CASSHDQIPYEQYF
CDR3 DNA: TGTGCCAGCAGCCATGACCAAATACCCTACGAGCAGTACTTC

clone size: .
D gene: .
V gene: TRBV9
J gene: TRBJ2-3
CDR3 length: 12
CDR3 protein: CASSGGGPTQYF
CDR3 DNA: TGTGCCAGCAGCGGAGGGGGGCCTACGCAGTATTTT

clone size: .
D gene: TRBD1
V gene: TRBV30
J gene: TRBJ1-1
CDR3 length: 14
CDR3 protein: CAWSGGRGPVEAFF
CDR3 DNA: TGTGCCTGGAGTGGAGGTAGGGGGCCCGTTGAAGCTTTCTTT

clone size: .
D gene: TRBD2
V gene: TRBV7-9
J gene: TRBJ2-1
CDR3 length: 15
CDR3 protein: CASSLNAGGLGEQFF
CDR3 DNA: TGTGCCAGCAGCTTAAACGCGGGGGGACTGGGTGAGCAGTTCTTC

clone size: .
D gene: .
V gene: TRBV11-2
J gene: TRBJ2-7
CDR3 length: 15
CDR3 protein: CASSLILDTTYEQYF
CDR3 DNA: TGTGCCAGCAGCTTAATCTTGGACACCACCTACGAGCAGTACTTC

clone size: .
D gene: .
V gene: TRBV5-6
J gene: TRBJ2-7
CDR3 length: 14
CDR3 protein: CASSSPGHLYEQYF
CDR3 DNA: TGTGCCAGCAGCTCACCGGGACACCTCTACGAGCAGTACTTC

clone size: .
D gene: .
V gene: TRBV5-6
J gene: TRBJ2-2
CDR3 length: 15
CDR3 protein: CASSLGLDDTGELFF
CDR3 DNA: TGTGCCAGCAGCTTGGGCCTAGACGACACCGGGGAGCTGTTTTTT